These T cell receptor beta chains were read from a single sample in a study of human T cells and chemical hapten exposure. One entry per CDR3 protein results from TCRdb running MiXCR on the RACE reads. The table records fewer than 80,000 distinct CDR3 sequences, about a tenth of them present only once. The sequencing used whole blood, collected in connection with sensitization to the hapten diphenylcyclopropenone (DPC). The receptor source for this set is a woman aged 45-59 years with alopecia areata. Some clones in this sample may be carry-over from other donors' samples. CDR3s include the opening cysteine and the closing phenylalanine or tryptophan. Each record gives: D gene, clone size, J gene, CDR3 length, V gene, CDR3 DNA, CDR3 protein. A D gene is named only where the DNA matches it firmly. A row's size may be missing; if present it is once, few, many or a size class.

>-|few|TRBJ1-2|13|TRBV12-3/TRBV12-4
TGTGCCAGCAGCCGAGGGCCAGACTATGGCTACACCTTC
CASSRGPDYGYTF
>-|many|TRBJ2-7|15|TRBV11-2
TGTGCCAGCAGCTTAGACCGGGTCCGATTGGGGGAGCAGTACTTC
CASSLDRVRLGEQYF
>-|many|TRBJ1-4|13|TRBV29-1
TGCAGCGTTACCACAGGATTTAATGAAAAACTGTTTTTT
CSVTTGFNEKLFF
>TRBD2|many|TRBJ2-1|16|TRBV10-1
TGCGCCAGCAGTGAAGCGACTAGCGGGAGTTACAATGAGCAGTTCTTC
CASSEATSGSYNEQFF
>-|many|TRBJ1-4|15|TRBV11-2
TGTGCCAGCAGCGCCGACAGCCTTGGGCGGGCAGAACTGTTTTTT
CASSADSLGRAELFF
>-|many|TRBJ2-7|12|TRBV20-1
TGCAGTGCTAGAGATCGGCCCTACGAGCAGTACTTC
CSARDRPYEQYF
>TRBD2|many|TRBJ2-5|16|TRBV20-1
TGCAGTGCTAGAAGCTTCCTAGCGGCCTTCCAAGAGACCCAGTACTTC
CSARSFLAAFQETQYF
>-|many|TRBJ1-2|13|TRBV29-1
TGCAGCGTTGAAGATCCCGGGTTATATGGCTACACCTTC
CSVEDPGLYGYTF
>-|few|TRBJ2-2|15|TRBV9
TGTGCCAGCAGCTACCAGGGACTGAACACCGGGGAGCTGTTTTTT
CASSYQGLNTGELFF
>-|many|TRBJ1-5|19|TRBV7-7
TGTGCTAGCAGAGAGGCCGGAGGGGAAATCTTTTCTGGCAATCAGCCCCAGCATTTT
CASREAGGEIFSGNQPQHF
>TRBD1|many|TRBJ2-1|16|TRBV2
TGTGCCAGCAGTTTCCAGGGGACAGGGTTTAAGAATGAGCAGTTCTTC
CASSFQGTGFKNEQFF
>-|many|TRBJ1-1|16|TRBV3-1
TGTGCCAGCAGCCAAGTTCCCAGGAGATTGAACACTGAAGCTTTCTTT
CASSQVPRRLNTEAFF
>TRBD2|few|TRBJ2-1|13|TRBV10-3
TGTGCCATCTCAGGGACTAGCGTTGCTGAGCAGTTCTTC
CAISGTSVAEQFF
>-|-|TRBJ1-2|12|TRBV27
TGTGCCAGCAGTTACGGAAACTATGGCTACACCTTC
CASSYGNYGYTF
>TRBD1|-|TRBJ1-2|13|TRBV20-1
TGCAGTGCCCCGACAGGGGTCAGGGATGGCTACACCTTC
CSAPTGVRDGYTF
>-|-|TRBJ2-5|15|TRBV6-5
TGTGCCAGCAGTCTCACTGGGACCACCCAAGAGACCCAGTACTTC
CASSLTGTTQETQYF
>-|many|TRBJ2-1|15|TRBV11-2
TGTGCCAGCAGCACACATGCGCTCGCGGGATATGAGCAGTTCTTC
CASSTHALAGYEQFF
>TRBD1|-|TRBJ2-7|11|TRBV29-1
TGCAGCGTTGATAACAGGGGGGAGCAGTACTTC
CSVDNRGEQYF
>-|many|TRBJ2-2|18|TRBV11-2
TGTGCCAGCAGCACAAGAACGACACTGTTCGCGAACACCGGGGAGCTGTTTTTT
CASSTRTTLFANTGELFF
>-|many|TRBJ1-2|16|TRBV15
TGTGCCACCAGCAGAGACCAGACAGGAAAAAACTATGGCTACACCTTC
CATSRDQTGKNYGYTF